The 27 T cell receptor beta chains listed next were all sequenced from one sample in a study of regulatory T cells in long-lasting Graves disease. The time point: newly diagnosed GD, antithyroid drugs for less than 3 months. The authors made the TCR library using RNA they extracted from PBMCs. Library construction for TCR beta used iRepertoire HTBI primers and Arm-PCR of CDR3 regions. TCRdb re-analysed the multiplex PCR reads in MiXCR, keeping a single row per CDR3 protein. The sample contains 250,000 or so distinct CDR3 sequences, 18% of which appear only once. This sample was shared with a second study, whose subject was T cells in Graves' hyperthyroidism and ophthalmopathy.

This specimen consisted of peripheral blood mononuclear cells (PBMCs), obtained at new diagnosis, from a patient treated with antithyroid drugs. The receptors originated from a woman aged 30 to 39 with Graves disease.

This clonotype appeared many times. V is TRBV7-9 and J is TRBJ1-4; D is perhaps TRBD1 (6 bases). This CDR3 comprises 15 residues. Trimming took 5 bases from V and 7 from J, leaving 17 bases between them. In germline, CDR1 is SEHNR, CDR2 FQNEAQ (reference sequence). CDR3 region: CASSTNRDGSEKLFF. CDR3 bases: TGTGCCAGCAGCACAAACAGGGATGGTAGTGAAAAACTGTTTTTT. Variable domain in full (rest from reference TRBV7-9 and TRBJ1-4): DTGVSQNPRHKITKRGQNVTFRCDPISEHNRLYWYRQTLGQGPEFLTYFQNEAQLEKSRLLSDRFSAERPKGSFSTLEIQRTEQGDSAMYLCASSTNRDGSEKLFFGSGTQLSVL.

In this sample, this clonotype turned up many times. V is TRBV6-1 and J is TRBJ1-5; 8 nucleotides line up with TRBD1. CDR1 MNHNS and CDR2 SASEGT come from the germline V gene. The trim removed 5 bases at V and 0 bases at J, leaving 6 bases unmatched. This CDR3 has 16 amino acids. CDR3 residues: CASSLRTGNSNQPQHF. The CDR3 DNA follows: TGTGCCAGCAGTCTACGGACAGGGAATAGCAATCAGCCCCAGCATTTT.

This clonotype appeared many times. V is TRBV5-1 and J is TRBJ2-7, with TRBD2 as a possible D gene (7 bases). There are 15 residues in the CDR3. Germline-derived CDR1 and CDR2 are SGHRS and YFSETQ. Trimming left V 2 bases short and J 5 bases short, with 17 bases between. The CDR3 DNA sequence: TGCGCCAGCAGCTTACTCGGGGGGCAGGCCCACGAGCAGTACTTC. The encoded protein is CASSLLGGQAHEQYF.

This clonotype was observed at least ten times. This sequence joins TRBV20-1 and TRBJ2-3; the D gene is possibly TRBD2 (6 bases). V was pared by 3 bases and J by 0 bases, with 10 bases between. Germline CDR1 reads DFQATT; CDR2 reads SNEGSKA (reference sequence). The CDR3 has 14 amino acids. CDR3 in DNA: TGCAGTGCTAGTGAGGGGACTAGCACAGATACGCAGTATTTT. Amino acids: CSASEGTSTDTQYF.

This clonotype was recorded at least ten times. This rearrangement joins TRBV9 to TRBJ1-6; D unclear. The CDR3 spans 13 residues. The germline gives CDR1 SGDLS, CDR2 YYNGEE. The V end lost 4 bases, the J end lost 6 bases, and 8 bases lay between the germline ends. Here the CDR3 reads CASSFQSNSPLHF. CDR3 DNA: TGTGCCAGCAGCTTCCAGAGTAATTCACCCCTCCACTTT.

J is TRBJ2-1 and V is TRBV5-1; tentative D call: TRBD2 (6 bases). This CDR3 contains 15 residues. Trimming took off 0 bases at V and 3 bases at J, with 10 bases between the two ends. From germline, CDR1 is SGHRS and CDR2 YFSETQ. The CDR3 nucleotides are TGCGCCAGCAGCTTGGCGGCTAGCGACTACAATGAGCAGTTCTTC. Translated, it gives CASSLAASDYNEQFF.

This clonotype was detected ten times or more. CDR3 sequence reads: CASSQSRGGGGETQYF. Written as DNA, the CDR3 is TGCGCCAGCAGCCAGAGTCGAGGTGGGGGGGGAGAGACCCAGTACTTC. The chain joins TRBV4-1 to TRBJ2-5; 7 nucleotides match TRBD2. The CDR3 covers 16 residues. V gave up 3 bases and J gave up 4 bases; unmatched junction bases: 11. The germline V gene has CDR1 MGHRA and CDR2 YSYEKL.

At least ten counts were recorded for this clonotype. This chain connects TRBV7-9 to TRBJ2-6; D gene ambiguous. V was shortened by 2 bases and J by 3 bases, with 8 bases between the two germline ends. The germline CDR1 and CDR2 sequences are SEHNR and FQNEAQ (reference sequence). CDR3 length equals 15 residues. This chain's CDR3 is CASSLRARGANVLTF. CDR3 sequence (DNA): TGTGCCAGCAGCTTACGGGCGCGTGGGGCCAACGTCCTGACTTTC.

This clonotype appeared many times. This chain connects TRBV10-3 to TRBJ2-2; TRBD1 is a possible D gene (6 bases). The CDR3 length is 15 residues. Germline CDR1 ENHRY, CDR2 SYGVKD. The germline V and J ends were trimmed by 10 bases and 2 bases, with 17 bases remaining between them. The CDR3: CATWGTGRNTGELFF. The CDR3 DNA sequence: TGTGCCACCTGGGGAACAGGGAGAAACACCGGGGAGCTGTTTTTT.

In its sample, this clonotype was seen many times. Germline is not matched at one junction end, which may reflect a read error. CDR3 residues: CASREDFYNEQFF. As DNA, the CDR3 is TGTGCCAGCAGAGAAGATTTTTACAATGAGCAGTTCTTC. The rearrangement links TRBV6-1 to TRBJ2-1; D gene ambiguous. This CDR3 comprises 13 residues. Germline CDR1 MNHNS, CDR2 SASEGT.

The sample holds a few counts of this clonotype. The rearrangement uses TRBV5-4 and TRBJ2-4, with D perhaps being TRBD1 or TRBD2 (7 bases each). CDR3 length: 16 amino acids. The V gene lost 4 bases and the J gene lost 9 bases, with 23 bases spanning the gap. The germline gives CDR1 SGHNT, CDR2 YYREEE (reference sequence). For the CDR3, the DNA is TGTGCCAGCAGCCCCTTTCGACAGGGAGGGCCGCGCATTCAGTACTTC. Translating gives CASSPFRQGGPRIQYF.

This clonotype has ten or more counts. V and J are TRBV12-3 or TRBV12-4 and TRBJ2-1; D might be TRBD1 or TRBD2, each matching 5 bases. V was cut by 3 bases and J by 10 bases, with 19 bases left in between. The CDR3 is made up of 15 amino acids. The CDR3 loop reads CASSFNSGGLAEQFF. CDR3 sequence (DNA): TGTGCCAGCAGTTTTAATAGTGGGGGTTTGGCCGAGCAGTTCTTC.

This clonotype showed up many times. The chain carries TRBV7-9 and TRBJ1-2, with D uncertain. V lost 6 bases to trimming and J lost 0 bases, with 11 bases between them. The CDR3 totals 14 residues. Germline loops: CDR1 SEHNR, CDR2 FQNEAQ (reference sequence). The CDR3 loop reads CASSGSSANYGYTF. CDR3 coding DNA: TGTGCCAGCAGTGGGTCCTCAGCTAACTATGGCTACACCTTC.

J is TRBJ1-1 and V is TRBV5-1, with 9 bases fitting TRBD1. The V and J ends lost 0 bases and 9 bases, in that order; junction bases with no gene match: 6. This CDR3 region has 14 residues. Germline values: CDR1 SGHRS, CDR2 YFSETQ. The CDR3 sequence is CASSLVGQGSKAFF. The CDR3 coding sequence is TGCGCCAGCAGCTTGGTGGGACAGGGTTCTAAAGCTTTCTTT.

V and J are TRBV4-3 and TRBJ2-1, with TRBD2 as a possible D gene (6 bases). V was trimmed by 1 base and J by 9 bases, leaving 13 bases between them. The germline V gene encodes CDR1 LGHNA and CDR2 YSLEER. CDR3 length equals 14 residues. The CDR3 bases are TGCGCCAGCAGCCAAGTAGGGGTGCGGGGTGAGCAGTTCTTC. Amino acid sequence: CASSQVGVRGEQFF.

This clonotype was detected ten times or more. The rearrangement uses TRBV18 and TRBJ2-7, with D tentatively TRBD1 (5 bases). Germline values: CDR1 KGHSH, CDR2 LQKENI. V lost 3 bases and J 3 bases, leaving 12 bases between the germline ends. The CDR3 sequence is 14 residues long. The CDR3 nucleotides read TGTGCCAGCTCACCCGAAGGGGCAGGCTACGAGCAGTACTTC. Its protein is CASSPEGAGYEQYF. Combining the CDR3 with reference TRBV18 and TRBJ2-7 gives the whole variable domain NAGVMQNPRHLVRRRGQEARLRCSPMKGHSHVYWYRQLPEEGLKFMVYLQKENIIDESGMPKERFSAEFPKEGPSILRIQQVVRGDSAAYFCASSPEGAGYEQYFGPGTRLTVT.

This clonotype was counted at least ten times. The chain employs TRBV7-2 and TRBJ1-1, with no clear D. The CDR3 is made up of 14 amino acids. Trimming left V 2 bases short and J 1 base short, with 8 bases between. The germline gives CDR1 SGHTA, CDR2 FQGNSA. The CDR3 here is CASSLLQRNTEAFF. The CDR3 DNA reads as TGTGCCAGCAGCTTACTCCAGCGGAACACTGAAGCTTTCTTT.

This clonotype was found many times. One junction end does not reproduce the germline sequence, and a read error may be involved. The genes are TRBV4-1 and TRBJ2-1; 9 positions match TRBD1. This CDR3 region has 16 residues. From germline, CDR1 is MGHRA and CDR2 YSYEKL. CDR3 nucleotide sequence: TGTGCCAGCAGCCAGGACCCCGGGACAGGGAGGTATGAGCAGTTCTTC. It specifies CASSQDPGTGRYEQFF.

The chain links TRBV11-2 to TRBJ2-3, with 12 bases aligning to TRBD2. In germline, CDR1 is SGHAT, CDR2 FQNNGV. Unmatched junction bases numbered 13, after V lost 4 bases and J lost 5 bases. The CDR3 has 18 amino acids. Written as DNA, the CDR3 is TGTGCCAGCAGCTCCTGGACTAGCGGGACCTTAGGGGGAGATACGCAGTATTTT. Protein: CASSSWTSGTLGGDTQYF.

The chain combines TRBV20-1 with TRBJ1-2; D uncertain. CDR3 size: 13 residues. Germline V gene lookup returns CDR1 DFQATT and CDR2 SNEGSKA (reference sequence). Trimming shortened V by 2 bases and J by 8 bases, and 15 bases separated the two germline ends. The CDR3 DNA follows: TGCAGTGCTAGAACAGCCCAGGCAGTAGGCTACACCTTC. Translating gives CSARTAQAVGYTF.

A note on this clonotype: A much larger clone is a single base away; this may be a read error. The chain is built from TRBV7-9 and TRBJ2-2, with D maybe TRBD1 (6 bases). Germline V CDR1 and CDR2: SEHNR, FQNEAQ (reference sequence). CDR3 length: 16 amino acids. The DNA of the CDR3 is TGTGCCTCTCTCGCCCCGGGACAAACCCTCACCAGGGAGCTGTTTTTT. This gives the protein CASLAPGQTLTRELFF.

The V gene is TRBV12-3 or TRBV12-4, the J gene TRBJ2-2; D not certain. V was trimmed by 6 bases and J by 5 bases, leaving 10 bases between them. This CDR3 region has 13 residues. The CDR3 here is CASRIIRTGELFF. The CDR3 DNA is TGTGCCAGCAGGATAATTAGAACCGGGGAGCTGTTTTTT.

This clonotype was picked up many times. This sequence joins TRBV7-2 and TRBJ2-2; 11 bases agree with TRBD2. V was pared by 5 bases and J by 8 bases, with 4 bases of the junction left unmatched. CDR1 is SGHTA and CDR2 is FQGNSA in the germline V gene. The CDR3 spans 14 residues. The CDR3 spells CASSRGLAAGELFF. Written as DNA, the CDR3 is TGTGCCAGCAGCCGGGGACTAGCGGCGGGGGAGCTGTTTTTT. The full variable domain, rest sourced from reference TRBV7-2 and TRBJ2-2, is GAGVSQSPSNKVTEKGKDVELRCDPISGHTALYWYRQSLGQGLEFLIYFQGNSAPDKSGLPSDRFSAERTGGSVSTLTIQRTQQEDSAVYLCASSRGLAAGELFFGEGSRLTVL.

The V gene is TRBV7-2, the J gene TRBJ2-3; D call uncertain. V gave up 2 bases and J gave up 5 bases, with 11 bases separating them. CDR1 is SGHTA and CDR2 is FQGNSA in the germline V gene. The CDR3 extends over 14 amino acids. The CDR3 DNA reads TGTGCCAGCAGCTTAAATAGCATAGAAGATACGCAGTATTTT. As protein: CASSLNSIEDTQYF.

This clonotype was detected many times. The chain recombines TRBV19 with TRBJ1-5, with D perhaps matching TRBD1 (6 bases). The CDR3 runs 15 residues. Trimming took off 3 bases at V and 6 bases at J, with 15 bases between the two ends. Germline CDR1 and CDR2: LNHDA and SQIVND (reference sequence). The CDR3 sequence: CASSIPSRGGQPQHF. CDR3 sequence (DNA): TGTGCCAGTAGTATTCCATCCAGGGGAGGTCAGCCCCAGCATTTT.

The sample holds many counts of this clonotype. The rearrangement links TRBV7-8 to TRBJ1-4; a weak D match, TRBD1 (6 bases). V was cut by 1 base and J by 5 bases, with 17 bases left in between. The CDR3 spans 17 residues. Per the germline V gene, CDR1 is SGHVS and CDR2 is FQNEAQ. The CDR3 sequence is CASSLGWGAIRNEKLFF. In DNA form, the CDR3 reads TGTGCCAGCAGCTTAGGTTGGGGGGCGATAAGGAATGAAAAACTGTTTTTT.

In this sample, this clonotype turned up a few times. A clone one base away is much larger, so this may be a read error. No conserved phenylalanine or tryptophan ends this CDR3, so it is likely a read error. This chain joins TRBV5-1 and TRBJ2-3; D not resolved. This CDR3 has 13 amino acids. Germline V CDR1 and CDR2: SGHRS, YFSETQ. Deletions cut 6 bases from V and 3 bases from J, with 11 bases between. The CDR3 region is CASTTDRTDTQYL. In DNA, the CDR3 is TGCGCCAGCACGACCGATAGGACAGATACGCAGTATCTT.